This T cell receptor (beta chain) was sequenced during a study of post-analysis software for immune sequencing data. General study findings and limits: For normalized Chao1 diversity, multiple sclerosis patients scored significantly lower than controls did. Under the F measure, samples that were prepared in one batch clustered strongly together. A handful of TRBV segments, including TRBV5-6, TRBV5-1 and TRBV20-1, were more frequent in patients than controls.

Each TCR beta cDNA library carried unique molecular identifiers. TCRdb used MiXCR to reprocess the PCR reads, holding one entry per CDR3 protein. The sample yields about half a million distinct CDR3 sequences, roughly 34% seen once. The CDR3 is made up of 15 amino acids. Germline-derived CDR1 and CDR2 are MNHNY and SVGAGI (reference sequence). V was cut by 10 bases and J by 0 bases, with 16 bases left in between. On this clonotype: Its antigen is currently unknown.

The gene calls are TRBV6-6 and TRBJ1-5; D is unclear. This sequence was found in a girl under 18 with multiple sclerosis. Sequencing input: blood. The CDR3 nucleotides are TGTGCCACCATAAACCGGGCCAATAGCAATCAGCCCCAGCATTTT. It specifies CATINRANSNQPQHF.